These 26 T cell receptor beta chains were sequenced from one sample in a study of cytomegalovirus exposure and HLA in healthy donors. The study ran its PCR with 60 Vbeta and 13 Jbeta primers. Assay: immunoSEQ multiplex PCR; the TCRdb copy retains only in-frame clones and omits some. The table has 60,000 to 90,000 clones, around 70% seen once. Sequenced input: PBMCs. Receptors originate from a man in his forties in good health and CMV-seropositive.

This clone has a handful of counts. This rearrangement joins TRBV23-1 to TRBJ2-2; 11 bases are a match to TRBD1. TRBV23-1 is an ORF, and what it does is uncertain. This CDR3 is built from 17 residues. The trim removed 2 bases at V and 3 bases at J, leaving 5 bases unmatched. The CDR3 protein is CASSQPPGQGDTGELFF. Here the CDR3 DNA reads TGCGCCAGCAGTCAACCCCCGGGACAGGGGGACACCGGGGAGCTGTTTTTT.

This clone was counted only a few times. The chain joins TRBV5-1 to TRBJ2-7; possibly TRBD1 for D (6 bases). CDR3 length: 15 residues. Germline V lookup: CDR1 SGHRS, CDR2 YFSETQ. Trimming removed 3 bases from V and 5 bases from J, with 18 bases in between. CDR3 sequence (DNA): TGCGCCAGCAGCTCGACAGGCCCTCCATCTAACGAGCAGTACTTC. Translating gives CASSSTGPPSNEQYF.

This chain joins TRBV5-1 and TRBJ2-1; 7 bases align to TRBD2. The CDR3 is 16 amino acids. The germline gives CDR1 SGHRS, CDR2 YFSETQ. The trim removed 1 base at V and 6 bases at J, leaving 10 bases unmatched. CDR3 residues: CASSLYVRESGNEQFF. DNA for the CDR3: TGCGCCAGCAGCTTGTATGTGCGGGAGTCAGGCAATGAGCAGTTCTTC.

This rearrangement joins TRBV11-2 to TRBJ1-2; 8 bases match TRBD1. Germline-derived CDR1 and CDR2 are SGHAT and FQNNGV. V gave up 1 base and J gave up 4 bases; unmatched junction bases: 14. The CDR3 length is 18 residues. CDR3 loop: CASSLVVRTGRVGYGYTF. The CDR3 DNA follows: TGTGCCAGCAGCTTAGTTGTTCGGACAGGGCGAGTGGGCTATGGCTACACCTTC.

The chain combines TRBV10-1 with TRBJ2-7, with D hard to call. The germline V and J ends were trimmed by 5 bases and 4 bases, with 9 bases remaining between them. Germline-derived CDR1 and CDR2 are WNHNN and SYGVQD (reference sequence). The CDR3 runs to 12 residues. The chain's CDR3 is CASSLTRYEQYF. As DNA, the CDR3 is TGCGCCAGCAGTTTGACACGTTACGAGCAGTACTTC.

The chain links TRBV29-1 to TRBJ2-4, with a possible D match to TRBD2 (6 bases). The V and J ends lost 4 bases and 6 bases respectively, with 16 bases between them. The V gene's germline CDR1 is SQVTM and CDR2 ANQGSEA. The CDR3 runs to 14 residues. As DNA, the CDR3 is TGCAGCGTTGCTTCGGGCGGGATTGGAAACATTCAGTACTTC. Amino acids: CSVASGGIGNIQYF. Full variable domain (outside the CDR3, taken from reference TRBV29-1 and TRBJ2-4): SAVISQKPSRDICQRGTSLTIQCQVDSQVTMMFWYRQQPGQSLTLIATANQGSEATYESGFVIDKFPISRPNLTFSTLTVSNMSPEDSSIYLCSVASGGIGNIQYFGAGTRLSVL.

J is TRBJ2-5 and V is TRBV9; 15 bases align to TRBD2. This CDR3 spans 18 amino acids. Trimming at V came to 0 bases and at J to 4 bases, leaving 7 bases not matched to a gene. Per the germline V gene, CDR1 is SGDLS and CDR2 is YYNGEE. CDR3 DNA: TGTGCCAGCAGCGTAGGGGGACTAGCGGGAGGAAATAGAGAGACCCAGTACTTC. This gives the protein CASSVGGLAGGNRETQYF.

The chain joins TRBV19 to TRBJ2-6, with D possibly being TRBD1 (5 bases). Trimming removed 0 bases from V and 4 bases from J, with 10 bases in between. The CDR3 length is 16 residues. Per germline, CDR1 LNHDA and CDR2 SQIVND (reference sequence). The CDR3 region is CASSIDLQAGANVLTF. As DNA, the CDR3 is TGTGCCAGTAGTATAGATCTACAGGCCGGGGCCAACGTCCTGACTTTC.

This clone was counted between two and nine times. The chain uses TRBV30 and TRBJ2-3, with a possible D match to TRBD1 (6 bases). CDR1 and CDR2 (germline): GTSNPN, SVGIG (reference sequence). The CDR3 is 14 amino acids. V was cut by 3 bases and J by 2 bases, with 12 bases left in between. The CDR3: CAWSGRDTTDTQYF. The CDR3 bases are TGTGCCTGGAGCGGAAGGGACACCACAGATACGCAGTATTTT.

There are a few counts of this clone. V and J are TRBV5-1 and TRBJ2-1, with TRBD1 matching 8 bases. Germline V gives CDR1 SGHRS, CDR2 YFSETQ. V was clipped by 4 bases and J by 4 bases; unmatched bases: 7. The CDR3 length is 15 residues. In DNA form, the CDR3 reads TGCGCCAGCAGCCTGGGACAGGAGCCATACAATGAGCAGTTCTTC. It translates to CASSLGQEPYNEQFF. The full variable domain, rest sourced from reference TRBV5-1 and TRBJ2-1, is KAGVTQTPRYLIKTRGQQVTLSCSPISGHRSVSWYQQTPGQGLQFLFEYFSETQRNKGNFPGRFSGRQFSNSRSEMNVSTLELGDSALYLCASSLGQEPYNEQFFGPGTRLTVL.

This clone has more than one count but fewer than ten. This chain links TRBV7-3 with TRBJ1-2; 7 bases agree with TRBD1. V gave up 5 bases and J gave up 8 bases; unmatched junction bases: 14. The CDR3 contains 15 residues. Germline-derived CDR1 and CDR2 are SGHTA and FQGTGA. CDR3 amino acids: CASSPGQASRGGYTF. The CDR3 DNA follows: TGTGCCAGCAGCCCTGGACAGGCCTCGAGGGGCGGCTACACCTTC.

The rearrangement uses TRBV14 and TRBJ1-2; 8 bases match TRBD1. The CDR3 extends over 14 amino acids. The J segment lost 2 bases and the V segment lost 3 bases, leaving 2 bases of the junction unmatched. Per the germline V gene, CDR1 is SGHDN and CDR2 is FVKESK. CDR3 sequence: CASSHNRGNYGYTF. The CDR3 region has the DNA TGTGCCAGCAGCCACAACAGGGGGAACTATGGCTACACCTTC.

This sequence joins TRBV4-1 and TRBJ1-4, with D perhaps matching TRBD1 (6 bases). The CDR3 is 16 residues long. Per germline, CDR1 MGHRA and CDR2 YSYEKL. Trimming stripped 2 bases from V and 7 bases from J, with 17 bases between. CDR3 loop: CASSQPRGASREKLFF. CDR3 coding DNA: TGCGCCAGCAGCCAACCCCGGGGGGCGAGTCGTGAAAAACTGTTTTTT.

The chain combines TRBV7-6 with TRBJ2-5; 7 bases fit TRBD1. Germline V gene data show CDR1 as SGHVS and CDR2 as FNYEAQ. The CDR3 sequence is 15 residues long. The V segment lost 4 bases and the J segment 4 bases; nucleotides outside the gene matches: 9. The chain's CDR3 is CASSSLTGRGETQYF. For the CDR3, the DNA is TGTGCCAGCAGCTCCCTGACAGGGCGCGGAGAGACCCAGTACTTC.

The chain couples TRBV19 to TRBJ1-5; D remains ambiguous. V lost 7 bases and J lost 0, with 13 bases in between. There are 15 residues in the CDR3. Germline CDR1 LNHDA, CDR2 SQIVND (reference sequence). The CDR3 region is CASTQAPNSNQPQHF. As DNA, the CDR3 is TGTGCCAGTACTCAGGCGCCGAATAGCAATCAGCCCCAGCATTTT. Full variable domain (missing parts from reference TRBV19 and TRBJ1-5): DGGITQSPKYLFRKEGQNVTLSCEQNLNHDAMYWYRQDPGQGLRLIYYSQIVNDFQKGDIAEGYSVSREKKESFPLTVTSAQKNPTAFYLCASTQAPNSNQPQHFGDGTRLSIL.

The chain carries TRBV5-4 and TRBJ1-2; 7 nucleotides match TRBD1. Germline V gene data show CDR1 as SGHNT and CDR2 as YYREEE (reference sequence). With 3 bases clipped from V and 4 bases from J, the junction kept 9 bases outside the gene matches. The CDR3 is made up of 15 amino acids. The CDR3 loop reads CASSSGAAGGYGYTF. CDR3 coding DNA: TGTGCCAGCAGCTCGGGGGCCGCAGGGGGCTATGGCTACACCTTC.

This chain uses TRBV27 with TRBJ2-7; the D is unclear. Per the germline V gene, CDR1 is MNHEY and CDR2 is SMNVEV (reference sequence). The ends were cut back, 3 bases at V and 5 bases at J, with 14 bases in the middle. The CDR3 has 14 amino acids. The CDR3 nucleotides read TGTGCCAGCAGTTTGAGGCTCCCGTACCACGAGCAGTACTTC. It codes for CASSLRLPYHEQYF.

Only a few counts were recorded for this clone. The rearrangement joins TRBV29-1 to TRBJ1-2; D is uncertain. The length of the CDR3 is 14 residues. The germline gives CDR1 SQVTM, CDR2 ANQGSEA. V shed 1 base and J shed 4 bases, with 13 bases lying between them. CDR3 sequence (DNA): TGCAGCGTTGAAGTGTCAGGAAATCCCTATGGCTACACCTTC. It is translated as CSVEVSGNPYGYTF.

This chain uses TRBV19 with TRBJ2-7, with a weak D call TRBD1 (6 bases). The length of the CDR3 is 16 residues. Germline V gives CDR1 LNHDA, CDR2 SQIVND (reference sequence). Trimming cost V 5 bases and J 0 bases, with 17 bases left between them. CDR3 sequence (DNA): TGTGCCAGTAGTTCCCGGTCAGGGGTAAACTCCTACGAGCAGTACTTC. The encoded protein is CASSSRSGVNSYEQYF.

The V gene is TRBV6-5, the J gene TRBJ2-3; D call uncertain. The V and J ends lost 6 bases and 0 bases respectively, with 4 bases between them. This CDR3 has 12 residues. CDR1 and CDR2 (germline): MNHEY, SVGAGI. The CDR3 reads CASRSSTDTQYF. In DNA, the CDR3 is TGTGCCAGCAGATCTAGCACAGATACGCAGTATTTT.

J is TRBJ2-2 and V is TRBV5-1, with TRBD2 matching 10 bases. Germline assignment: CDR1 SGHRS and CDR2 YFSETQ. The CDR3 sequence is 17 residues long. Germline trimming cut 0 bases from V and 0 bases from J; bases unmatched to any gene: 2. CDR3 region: CASSLGTSGANTGELFF. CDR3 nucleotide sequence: TGCGCCAGCAGCTTGGGGACTAGCGGAGCGAACACCGGGGAGCTGTTTTTT.

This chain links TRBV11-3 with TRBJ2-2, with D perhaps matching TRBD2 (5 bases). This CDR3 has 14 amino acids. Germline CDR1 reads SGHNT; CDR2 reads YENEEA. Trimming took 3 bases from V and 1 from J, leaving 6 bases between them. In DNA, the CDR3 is TGTGCCAGCAGCTTTGGAGGGAACACCGGGGAGCTGTTTTTT. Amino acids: CASSFGGNTGELFF.

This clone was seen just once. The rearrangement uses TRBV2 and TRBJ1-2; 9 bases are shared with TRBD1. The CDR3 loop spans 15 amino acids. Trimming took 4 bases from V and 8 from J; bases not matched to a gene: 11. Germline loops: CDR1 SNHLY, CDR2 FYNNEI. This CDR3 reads CASSVLPGQGGGYTF. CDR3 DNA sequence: TGTGCCAGCAGTGTTCTCCCGGGACAGGGTGGCGGCTACACCTTC.

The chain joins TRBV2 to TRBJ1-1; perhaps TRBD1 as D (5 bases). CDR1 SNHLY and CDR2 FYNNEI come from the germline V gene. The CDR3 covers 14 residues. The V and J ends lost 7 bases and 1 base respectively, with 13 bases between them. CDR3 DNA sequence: TGTGCCAGCAAGTACCGGGGGACGAACACTGAAGCTTTCTTT. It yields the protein CASKYRGTNTEAFF. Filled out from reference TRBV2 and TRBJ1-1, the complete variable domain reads EPEVTQTPSHQVTQMGQEVILRCVPISNHLYFYWYRQILGQKVEFLVSFYNNEISEKSEIFDDQFSVERPDGSNFTLKIRSTKLEDSAMYFCASKYRGTNTEAFFGQGTRLTVV.

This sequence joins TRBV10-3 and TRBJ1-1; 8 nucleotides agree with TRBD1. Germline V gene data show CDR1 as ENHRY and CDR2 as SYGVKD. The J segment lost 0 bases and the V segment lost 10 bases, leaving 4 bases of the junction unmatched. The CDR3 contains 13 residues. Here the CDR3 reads CATTGGLNTEAFF. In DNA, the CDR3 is TGTGCCACCACAGGGGGGTTGAACACTGAAGCTTTCTTT.

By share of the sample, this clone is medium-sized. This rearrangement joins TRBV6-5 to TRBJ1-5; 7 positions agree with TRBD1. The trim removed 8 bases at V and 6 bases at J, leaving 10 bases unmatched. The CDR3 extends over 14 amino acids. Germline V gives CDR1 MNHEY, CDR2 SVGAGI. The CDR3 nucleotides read TGTGCCAGCTCGCCAGGGGGTATAGGTCAGCCCCAGCATTTT. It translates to CASSPGGIGQPQHF.